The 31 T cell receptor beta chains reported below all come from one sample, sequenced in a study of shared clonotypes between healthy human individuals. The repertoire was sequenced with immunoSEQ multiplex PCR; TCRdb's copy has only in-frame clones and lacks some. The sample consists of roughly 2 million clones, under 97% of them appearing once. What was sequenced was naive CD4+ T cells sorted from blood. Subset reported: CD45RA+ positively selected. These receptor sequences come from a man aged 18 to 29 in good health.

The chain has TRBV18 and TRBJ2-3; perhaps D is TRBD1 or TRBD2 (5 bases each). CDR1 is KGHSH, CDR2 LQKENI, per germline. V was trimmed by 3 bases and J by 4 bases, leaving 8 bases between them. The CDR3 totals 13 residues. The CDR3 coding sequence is TGTGCCAGCTCACCTCGGGACGCAGATACGCAGTATTTT. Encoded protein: CASSPRDADTQYF. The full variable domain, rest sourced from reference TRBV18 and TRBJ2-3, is NAGVMQNPRHLVRRRGQEARLRCSPMKGHSHVYWYRQLPEEGLKFMVYLQKENIIDESGMPKERFSAEFPKEGPSILRIQQVVRGDSAAYFCASSPRDADTQYFGPGTRLTVL.

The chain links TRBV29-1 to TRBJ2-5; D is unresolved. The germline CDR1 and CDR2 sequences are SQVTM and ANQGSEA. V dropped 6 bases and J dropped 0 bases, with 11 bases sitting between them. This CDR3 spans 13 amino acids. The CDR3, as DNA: TGCAGCGTACACGGAAAGTACCAAGAGACCCAGTACTTC. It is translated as CSVHGKYQETQYF.

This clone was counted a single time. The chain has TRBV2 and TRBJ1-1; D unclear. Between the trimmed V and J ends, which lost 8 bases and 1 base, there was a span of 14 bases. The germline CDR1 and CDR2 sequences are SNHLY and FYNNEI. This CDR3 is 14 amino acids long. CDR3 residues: CASQNQVWNTEAFF. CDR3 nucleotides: TGTGCCAGCCAGAATCAGGTGTGGAACACTGAAGCTTTCTTT.

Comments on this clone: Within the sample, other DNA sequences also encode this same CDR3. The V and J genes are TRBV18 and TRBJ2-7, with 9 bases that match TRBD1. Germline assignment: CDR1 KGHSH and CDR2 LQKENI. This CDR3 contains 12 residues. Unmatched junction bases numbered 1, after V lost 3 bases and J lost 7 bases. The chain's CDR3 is CASSPGQGEQYF. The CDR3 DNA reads TGTGCCAGCTCACCGGGACAGGGTGAGCAGTACTTC. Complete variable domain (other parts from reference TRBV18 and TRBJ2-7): NAGVMQNPRHLVRRRGQEARLRCSPMKGHSHVYWYRQLPEEGLKFMVYLQKENIIDESGMPKERFSAEFPKEGPSILRIQQVVRGDSAAYFCASSPGQGEQYFGPGTRLTVT.

The CDR3 nucleotides read TGTGCCGCCGGGGGGCAGGGGGCCGGGACCCAGTACTTC. Translating gives CAAGGQGAGTQYF. V usage is TRBV2 and J usage is TRBJ2-5; the D gene is possibly TRBD1 (8 bases). The CDR3 extends over 13 amino acids. V dropped 11 bases and J dropped 7 bases, with 20 bases sitting between them. CDR1 SNHLY and CDR2 FYNNEI come from the germline V gene.

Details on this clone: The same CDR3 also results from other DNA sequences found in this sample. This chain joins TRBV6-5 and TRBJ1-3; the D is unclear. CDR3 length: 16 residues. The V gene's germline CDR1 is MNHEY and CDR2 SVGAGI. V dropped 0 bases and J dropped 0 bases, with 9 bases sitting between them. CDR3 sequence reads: CASSYSVLSSGNTIYF. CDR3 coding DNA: TGTGCCAGCAGTTACTCTGTACTCAGCTCTGGAAACACCATATATTTT.

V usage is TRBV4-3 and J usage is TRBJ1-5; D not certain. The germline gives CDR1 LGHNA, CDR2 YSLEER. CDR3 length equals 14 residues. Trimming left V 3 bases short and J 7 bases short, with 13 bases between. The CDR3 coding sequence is TGCGCCAGCAGCCAGGATTTGATAGTCCAGCCCCAGCATTTT. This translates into CASSQDLIVQPQHF.

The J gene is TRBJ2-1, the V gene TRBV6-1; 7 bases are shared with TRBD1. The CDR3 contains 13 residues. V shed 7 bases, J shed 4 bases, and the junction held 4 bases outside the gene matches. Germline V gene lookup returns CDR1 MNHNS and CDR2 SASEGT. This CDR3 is CASTEGQYNEQFF. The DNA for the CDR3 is TGTGCCAGCACCGAGGGACAGTACAATGAGCAGTTCTTC.

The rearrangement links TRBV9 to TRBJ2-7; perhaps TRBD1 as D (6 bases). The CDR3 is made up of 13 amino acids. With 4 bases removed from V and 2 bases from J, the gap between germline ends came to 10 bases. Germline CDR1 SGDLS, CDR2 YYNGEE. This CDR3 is CASSPRTAYEQYF. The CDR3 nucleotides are TGTGCCAGCAGCCCACGGACAGCCTACGAGCAGTACTTC.

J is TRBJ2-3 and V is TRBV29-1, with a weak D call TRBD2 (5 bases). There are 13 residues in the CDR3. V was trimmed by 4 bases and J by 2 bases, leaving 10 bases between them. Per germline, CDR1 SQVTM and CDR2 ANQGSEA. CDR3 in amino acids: CSVAGVYTDTQYF. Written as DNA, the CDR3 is TGCAGCGTTGCCGGGGTTTACACAGATACGCAGTATTTT.

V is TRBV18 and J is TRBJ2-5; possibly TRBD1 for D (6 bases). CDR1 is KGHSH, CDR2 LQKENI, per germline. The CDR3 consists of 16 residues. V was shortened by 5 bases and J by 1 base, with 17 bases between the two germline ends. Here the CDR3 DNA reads TGTGCCAGCTCAGCCCTGACAGGAACGGCCCAAGAGACCCAGTACTTC. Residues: CASSALTGTAQETQYF.

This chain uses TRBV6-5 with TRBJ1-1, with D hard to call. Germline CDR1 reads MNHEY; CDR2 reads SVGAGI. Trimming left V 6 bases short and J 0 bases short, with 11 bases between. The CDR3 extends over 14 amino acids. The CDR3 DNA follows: TGTGCCAGCAGAGAGACGGACTTGAACACTGAAGCTTTCTTT. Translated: CASRETDLNTEAFF.

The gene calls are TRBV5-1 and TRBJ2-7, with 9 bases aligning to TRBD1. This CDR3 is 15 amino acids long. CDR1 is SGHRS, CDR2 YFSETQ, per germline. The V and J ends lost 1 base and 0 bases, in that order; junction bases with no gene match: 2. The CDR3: CASSLTGGISYEQYF. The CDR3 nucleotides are TGCGCCAGCAGCTTGACAGGGGGCATCTCCTACGAGCAGTACTTC.

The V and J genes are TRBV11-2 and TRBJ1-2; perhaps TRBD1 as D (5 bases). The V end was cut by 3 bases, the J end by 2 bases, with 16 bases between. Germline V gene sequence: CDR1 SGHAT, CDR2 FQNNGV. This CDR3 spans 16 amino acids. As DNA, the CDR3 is TGTGCCAGCAGCTTCTCTGGTACAGGAGTCAACTATGGCTACACCTTC. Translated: CASSFSGTGVNYGYTF.

For the CDR3, the DNA is TGTGCCAGTAGTATCAACGGGCCCCAGCATTTT. Its translation is CASSINGPQHF. V gene TRBV19 combines with J gene TRBJ1-5, with unresolved D. Germline CDR1 is LNHDA and CDR2 is SQIVND (reference sequence). Deletions cut 3 bases from V and 9 bases from J, with 6 bases between. CDR3 size: 11 residues.

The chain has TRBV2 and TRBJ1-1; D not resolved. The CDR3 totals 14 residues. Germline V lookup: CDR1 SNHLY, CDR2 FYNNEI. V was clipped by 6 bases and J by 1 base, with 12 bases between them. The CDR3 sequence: CASSDGRQNTEAFF. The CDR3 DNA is TGTGCCAGCAGCGACGGACGGCAGAACACTGAAGCTTTCTTT. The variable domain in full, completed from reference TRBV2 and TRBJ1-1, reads EPEVTQTPSHQVTQMGQEVILRCVPISNHLYFYWYRQILGQKVEFLVSFYNNEISEKSEIFDDQFSVERPDGSNFTLKIRSTKLEDSAMYFCASSDGRQNTEAFFGQGTRLTVV.

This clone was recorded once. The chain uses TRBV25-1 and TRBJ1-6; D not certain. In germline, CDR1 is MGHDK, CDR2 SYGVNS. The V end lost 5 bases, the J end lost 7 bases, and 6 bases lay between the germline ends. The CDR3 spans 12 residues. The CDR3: CASSRVNSPLHF. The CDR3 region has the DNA TGTGCCAGCAGTAGGGTGAATTCACCCCTCCACTTT.

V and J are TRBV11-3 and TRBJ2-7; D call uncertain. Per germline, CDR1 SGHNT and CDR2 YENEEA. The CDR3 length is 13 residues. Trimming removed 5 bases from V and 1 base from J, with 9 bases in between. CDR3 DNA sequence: TGTGCCAGCAGCCCCTCAGGTTCCTACGAGCAGTACTTC. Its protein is CASSPSGSYEQYF. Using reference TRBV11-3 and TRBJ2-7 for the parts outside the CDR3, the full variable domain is EAGVVQSPRYKIIEKKQPVAFWCNPISGHNTLYWYLQNLGQGPELLIRYENEEAVDDSQLPKDRFSAERLKGVDSTLKIQPAELGDSAVYLCASSPSGSYEQYFGPGTRLTVT.

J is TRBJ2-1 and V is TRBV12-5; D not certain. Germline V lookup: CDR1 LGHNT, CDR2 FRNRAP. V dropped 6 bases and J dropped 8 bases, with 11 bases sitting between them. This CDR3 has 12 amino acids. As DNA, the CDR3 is TGTGCTAGTGGGCGAAAAGGCTATGAGCAGTTCTTC. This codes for CASGRKGYEQFF.

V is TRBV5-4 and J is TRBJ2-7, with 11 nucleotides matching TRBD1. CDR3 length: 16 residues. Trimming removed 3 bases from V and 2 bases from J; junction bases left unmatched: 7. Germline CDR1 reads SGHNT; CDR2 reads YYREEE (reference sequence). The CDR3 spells CASSYGDRGGAYEQYF. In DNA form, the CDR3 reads TGTGCCAGCAGCTATGGGGACAGGGGGGGAGCCTACGAGCAGTACTTC. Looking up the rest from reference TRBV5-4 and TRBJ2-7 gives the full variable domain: ETGVTQSPTHLIKTRGQQVTLRCSSQSGHNTVSWYQQALGQGPQFIFQYYREEENGRGNFPPRFSGLQFPNYSSELNVNALELDDSALYLCASSYGDRGGAYEQYFGPGTRLTVT.

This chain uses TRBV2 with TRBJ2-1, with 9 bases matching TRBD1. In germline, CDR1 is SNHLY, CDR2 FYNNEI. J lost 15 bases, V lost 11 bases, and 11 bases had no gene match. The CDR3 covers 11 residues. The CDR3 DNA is TGTGCCGGACAGGGGTTTGGGATTTTGTTCTTC. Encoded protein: CAGQGFGILFF.

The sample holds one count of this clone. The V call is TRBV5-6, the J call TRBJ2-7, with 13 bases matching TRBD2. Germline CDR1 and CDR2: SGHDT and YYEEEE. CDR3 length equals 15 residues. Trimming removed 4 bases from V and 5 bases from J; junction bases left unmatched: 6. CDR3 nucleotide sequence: TGTGCCAGCAGCCGTGGACTAGCGGGAGTCAACGAGCAGTACTTC. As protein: CASSRGLAGVNEQYF.

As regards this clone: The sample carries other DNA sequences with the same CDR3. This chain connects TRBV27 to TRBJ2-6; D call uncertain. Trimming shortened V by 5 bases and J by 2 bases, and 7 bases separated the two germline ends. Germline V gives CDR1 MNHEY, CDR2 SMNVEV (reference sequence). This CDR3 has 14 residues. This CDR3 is CASSRGTGANVLTF. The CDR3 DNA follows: TGTGCCAGCAGTAGAGGCACTGGGGCCAACGTCCTGACTTTC.

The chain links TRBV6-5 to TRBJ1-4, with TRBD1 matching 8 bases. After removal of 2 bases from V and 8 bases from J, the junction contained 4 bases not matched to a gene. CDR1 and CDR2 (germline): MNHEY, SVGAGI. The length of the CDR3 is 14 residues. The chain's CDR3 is CASSYGGTGEKLFF. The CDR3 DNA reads TGTGCCAGCAGTTACGGGGGGACAGGAGAAAAACTGTTTTTT.

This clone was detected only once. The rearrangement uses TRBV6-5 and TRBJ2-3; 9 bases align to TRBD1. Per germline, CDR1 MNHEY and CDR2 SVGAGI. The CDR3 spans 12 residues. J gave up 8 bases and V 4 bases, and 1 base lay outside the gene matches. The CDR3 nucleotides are TGTGCCAGCAGTTGGGACAGGGTTACGCAGTATTTT. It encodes CASSWDRVTQYF.

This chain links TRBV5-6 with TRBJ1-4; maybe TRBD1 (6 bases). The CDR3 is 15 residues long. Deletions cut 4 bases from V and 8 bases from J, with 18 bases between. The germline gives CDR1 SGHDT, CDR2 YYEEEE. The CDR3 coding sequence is TGTGCCAGCAGCCCAGTGGGGGGGGGCAACGAAAAACTGTTTTTT. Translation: CASSPVGGGNEKLFF.

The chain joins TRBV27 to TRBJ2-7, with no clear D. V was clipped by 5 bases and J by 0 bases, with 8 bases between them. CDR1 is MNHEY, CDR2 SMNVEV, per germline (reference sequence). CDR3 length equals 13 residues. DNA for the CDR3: TGTGCCAGCAGTCTTTTGGTCTCCTACGAGCAGTACTTC. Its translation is CASSLLVSYEQYF.

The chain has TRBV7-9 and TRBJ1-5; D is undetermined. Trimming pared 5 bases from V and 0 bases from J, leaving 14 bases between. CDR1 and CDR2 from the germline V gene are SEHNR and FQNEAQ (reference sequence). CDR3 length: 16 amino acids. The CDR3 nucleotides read TGTGCCAGCAGCCCTACCCGGACGGATAGCAATCAGCCCCAGCATTTT. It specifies CASSPTRTDSNQPQHF.

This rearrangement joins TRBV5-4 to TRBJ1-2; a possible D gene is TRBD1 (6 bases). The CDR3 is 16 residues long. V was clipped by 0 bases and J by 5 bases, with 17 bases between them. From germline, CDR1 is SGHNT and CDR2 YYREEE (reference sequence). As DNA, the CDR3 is TGTGCCAGCAGCTTGGGTCCCCGAGGGGGAGAATATGGCTACACCTTC. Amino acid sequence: CASSLGPRGGEYGYTF.

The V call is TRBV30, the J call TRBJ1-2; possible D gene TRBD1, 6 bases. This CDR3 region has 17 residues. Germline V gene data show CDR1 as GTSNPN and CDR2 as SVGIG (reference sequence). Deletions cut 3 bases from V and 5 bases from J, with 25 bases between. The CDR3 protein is CAWSRFREGGASYGYTF. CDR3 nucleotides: TGTGCCTGGAGCAGATTCCGGGAGGGGGGCGCGTCTTATGGCTACACCTTC.

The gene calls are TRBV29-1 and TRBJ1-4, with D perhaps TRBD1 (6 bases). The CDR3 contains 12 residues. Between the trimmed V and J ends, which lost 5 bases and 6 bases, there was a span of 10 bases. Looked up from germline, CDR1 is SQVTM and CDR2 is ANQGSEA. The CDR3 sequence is CSVRGAHEKLFF. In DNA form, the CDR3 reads TGCAGCGTTCGGGGGGCGCATGAAAAACTGTTTTTT.